One T cell receptor beta chain is described in this entry. The record originates from a study of blood T cell repertoires in COVID-19. As handled by the study authors: Reference gene primer amplification in the assay estimated nucleated cell counts. The protocol was immunoSEQ multiplex PCR, while the TCRdb copy is restricted to in-frame clones and leaves out a portion. V, J and clone size were drawn from that table, and D and trimming were deduced from the DNA. The table has about 170,000 clones, about 80% seen once. V was clipped by 0 bases and J by 5 bases; unmatched bases: 4. This CDR3 spans 14 amino acids. The germline gives CDR1 SGHDT, CDR2 YYEEEE.

The material sequenced was PBMCs or T cells enriched from blood (not recorded which). The clonotype originates from a woman in her 70s in a cohort exposed to, infected with or recovered from COVID-19 (not recorded which). The rearrangement links TRBV5-6 to TRBJ2-5; 7 nucleotides align to TRBD2. CDR3 sequence reads: CASSLGLAGETQYF. CDR3 bases: TGTGCCAGCAGCTTGGGACTAGCAGGGGAGACCCAGTACTTC.